These T cell receptor beta chains were read from a single sample in a study of T cell responses to AZD1222 COVID-19 vaccine. Profiling relied on immunoSEQ multiplex PCR, and the TCRdb table lists in-frame clones only, not all of them. Of about 120,000 clones listed, 75% to 95% are singletons. The sample was peripheral blood, taken on day 0 of AZD1222 vaccination. All receptors come from an adult in good health. CDR3s include the opening cysteine and the closing phenylalanine or tryptophan. D genes are given only for firm matches. Some rows have no size entry. The others give once, few or many, or a class for an expanded clone.

17,TRBV30,TRBJ1-1,-,-,CAWKAGRTVPWNTEAFF,TGTGCCTGGAAAGCAGGGAGGACGGTCCCTTGGAACACTGAAGCTTTCTTT
14,TRBV9,TRBJ2-1,-,TRBD2,CASSSASGRIEQFF,TGTGCCAGCAGCTCTGCTAGCGGGAGGATTGAGCAGTTCTTC
13,TRBV9,TRBJ1-4,-,-,CASSAGTEEKLFF,TGTGCCAGCAGCGCCGGGACGGAGGAAAAACTGTTTTTT
12,TRBV24-1,TRBJ1-5,-,TRBD1,CATGTGNQPQHF,TGTGCCACCGGGACAGGCAATCAGCCCCAGCATTTT
18,TRBV3-1/TRBV3-2,TRBJ2-5,once,TRBD2,CASSAEGTSGREGETQYF,TGTGCCAGCAGCGCCGAGGGGACTAGCGGGAGGGAGGGAGAGACCCAGTACTTC
13,TRBV5-1,TRBJ2-5,once,-,CASSLAGLETQYF,TGCGCCAGCAGCTTGGCGGGTTTGGAGACCCAGTACTTC
14,TRBV30,TRBJ2-3,-,TRBD2,CAWELAGSTDTQYF,TGTGCCTGGGAACTAGCGGGGAGCACAGATACGCAGTATTTT
14,TRBV7-3,TRBJ2-2,once,TRBD1,CASSDRGDTGELFF,TGTGCCAGCAGCGACAGGGGAGACACCGGGGAGCTGTTTTTT
14,TRBV10-3,TRBJ2-7,-,TRBD2,CAISVAGETYEQYF,TGTGCCATCAGTGTAGCGGGAGAAACCTACGAGCAGTACTTC
16,TRBV7-3,TRBJ2-7,-,TRBD1,CASSPRGGGSTYEQYF,TGTGCCAGCAGCCCCCGAGGGGGCGGATCCACCTACGAGCAGTACTTC
14,TRBV7-9,TRBJ1-2,-,TRBD1,CASSVSTGDYGYTF,TGTGCCAGCAGCGTCTCTACAGGGGACTATGGCTACACCTTC
14,TRBV10-2,TRBJ1-2,-,-,CASSEGQSNYGYTF,TGCGCCAGCAGTGAAGGGCAGAGTAACTATGGCTACACCTTC
13,TRBV10-1,TRBJ1-1,-,TRBD1,CASRGTGEGEAFF,TGCGCCAGCAGGGGTACAGGGGAAGGTGAAGCTTTCTTT
13,TRBV6-5,TRBJ1-3,-,TRBD1,CASRQGAGNTIYF,TGTGCCAGCAGACAGGGGGCAGGAAACACCATATATTTT
14,TRBV3-1/TRBV3-2,TRBJ1-1,-,-,CASRPGLLNTEAFF,TGTGCCAGCAGACCGGGGCTCCTGAACACTGAAGCTTTCTTT
15,TRBV3-1/TRBV3-2,TRBJ2-7,-,-,CASSPGTAGGYEQYF,TGTGCCAGCAGCCCCGGGACCGCCGGGGGCTACGAGCAGTACTTC